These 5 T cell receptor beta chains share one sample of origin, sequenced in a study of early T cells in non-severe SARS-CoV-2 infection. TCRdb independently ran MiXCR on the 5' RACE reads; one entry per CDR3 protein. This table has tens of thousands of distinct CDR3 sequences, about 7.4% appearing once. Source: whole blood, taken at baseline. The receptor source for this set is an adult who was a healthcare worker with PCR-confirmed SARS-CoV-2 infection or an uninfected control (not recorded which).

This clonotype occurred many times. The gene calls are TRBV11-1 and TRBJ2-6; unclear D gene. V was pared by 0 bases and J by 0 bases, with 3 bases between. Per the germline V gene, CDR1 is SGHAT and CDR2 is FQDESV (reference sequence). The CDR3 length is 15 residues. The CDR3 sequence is CASSLAGSGANVLTF. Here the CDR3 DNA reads TGTGCCAGCAGCTTAGCGGGCTCTGGGGCCAACGTCCTGACTTTC.

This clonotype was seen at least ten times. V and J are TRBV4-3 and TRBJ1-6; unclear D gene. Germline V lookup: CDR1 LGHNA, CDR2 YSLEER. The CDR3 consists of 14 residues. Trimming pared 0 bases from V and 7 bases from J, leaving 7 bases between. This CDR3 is CASSQDGENSPLHF. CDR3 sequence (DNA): TGCGCCAGCAGCCAAGATGGGGAAAATTCACCCCTCCACTTT.

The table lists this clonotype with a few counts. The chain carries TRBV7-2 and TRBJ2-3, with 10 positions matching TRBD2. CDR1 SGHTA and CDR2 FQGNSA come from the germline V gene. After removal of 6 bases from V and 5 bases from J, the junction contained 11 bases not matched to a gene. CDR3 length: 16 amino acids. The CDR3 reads CASSHSLAGAGDTQYF. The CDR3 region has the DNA TGTGCCAGCAGTCATTCTCTAGCGGGGGCTGGAGATACGCAGTATTTT. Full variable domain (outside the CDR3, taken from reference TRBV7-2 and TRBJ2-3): GAGVSQSPSNKVTEKGKDVELRCDPISGHTALYWYRQSLGQGLEFLIYFQGNSAPDKSGLPSDRFSAERTGGSVSTLTIQRTQQEDSAVYLCASSHSLAGAGDTQYFGPGTRLTVL.

CDR3 in amino acids: CASSTGQGVTEAFF. In nucleotides, the CDR3 is TGTGCCAGCAGCACAGGACAGGGTGTAACTGAAGCTTTCTTT. This chain connects TRBV5-5 to TRBJ1-1; TRBD1 matches 8 bases. Germline CDR1 is SGHKS and CDR2 is YYEKEE (reference sequence). Trimming took 4 bases from V and 5 from J; bases not matched to a gene: 7. The CDR3 covers 14 residues.

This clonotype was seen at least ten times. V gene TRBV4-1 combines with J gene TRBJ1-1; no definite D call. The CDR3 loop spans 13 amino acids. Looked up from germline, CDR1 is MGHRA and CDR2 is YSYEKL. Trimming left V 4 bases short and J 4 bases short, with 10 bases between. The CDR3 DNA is TGCGCCAGCAGCCCCGGGCTGTTCACTGAAGCTTTCTTT. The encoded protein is CASSPGLFTEAFF.